Listed here are 15 T cell receptor beta chains from one sample, sequenced in a study of blood T cell repertoires in COVID-19 (dated by TCRdb to about 2020). The library came from the immunoSEQ multiplex PCR assay. TCRdb limited this immuneACCESS table to in-frame rearrangements with V and J called. A share of clones is missing; checked studies link under half to unresolved V genes, and the rest is unexplained. The sample yields about 89,000 clones; roughly 90% were counted once. About 2.5% of the sample belongs to the ten largest clones. The specimen sequenced was peripheral blood. Receptors were obtained from a human donor with active COVID-19. The donor label of this sample is uncertain.

V usage is TRBV27 and J usage is TRBJ1-6; tentative D call: TRBD1 (6 bases). Trimming removed 6 bases at V and 9 bases at J, with 18 bases between. Germline CDR1 is MNHEY and CDR2 is SMNVEV (reference sequence). The CDR3 totals 15 residues. The CDR3 sequence is CASSDRQALGSPLHF. In DNA form, the CDR3 reads TGTGCCAGCAGCGATAGACAGGCATTGGGTTCACCCCTCCACTTT.

A few counts support this clone. This rearrangement joins TRBV10-1 to TRBJ2-2; D is possibly TRBD1 (5 bases). Germline-derived CDR1 and CDR2 are WNHNN and SYGVQD (reference sequence). This CDR3 has 13 residues. Between the trimmed V and J ends, which lost 3 bases and 3 bases, there was a span of 5 bases. The CDR3 nucleotides read TGCGCCAGCAGTGACAGGGACACCGGGGAGCTGTTTTTT. Protein product: CASSDRDTGELFF.

V is TRBV19 and J is TRBJ1-2; 8 bases align to TRBD1. With 3 bases clipped from V and 4 bases from J, the junction kept 4 bases outside the gene matches. This CDR3 comprises 14 residues. CDR1 and CDR2 from the germline V gene are LNHDA and SQIVND (reference sequence). In DNA form, the CDR3 reads TGTGCCAGTAGTATCCCAGGGGGCGTCTATGGCTACACCTTC. Its translation is CASSIPGGVYGYTF.

The genes are TRBV6-1 and TRBJ1-4; a weak D match, TRBD1 (6 bases). Germline V gene lookup returns CDR1 MNHNS and CDR2 SASEGT. CDR3 length: 15 amino acids. Trimming pared 1 base from V and 6 bases from J, leaving 12 bases between. In DNA form, the CDR3 reads TGTGCCAGCAGTGAAGTGCCAGGGGCGTATGAAAAACTGTTTTTT. It codes for CASSEVPGAYEKLFF.

The CDR3 protein is CASSLSPESEAFF. The CDR3 region has the DNA TGTGCCAGCAGCTTAAGTCCGGAGTCTGAAGCTTTCTTT. The chain couples TRBV7-6 to TRBJ1-1; D is uncertain. The V gene's germline CDR1 is SGHVS and CDR2 FNYEAQ. Deletions cut 2 bases from V and 6 bases from J, with 10 bases between. The CDR3 spans 13 residues.

J is TRBJ2-5 and V is TRBV10-2; 9 nucleotides agree with TRBD2. The V and J ends lost 0 bases and 2 bases, in that order; junction bases with no gene match: 7. In germline, CDR1 is WSHSY, CDR2 SAAADI. This CDR3 region has 17 residues. DNA for the CDR3: TGCGCCAGCAGTGAGTCGGGCCTAGCGGGGCCGCAAGAGACCCAGTACTTC. It is translated as CASSESGLAGPQETQYF.

The chain employs TRBV5-4 and TRBJ1-3; D is possibly TRBD1 (5 bases). V was cut by 4 bases and J by 9 bases, with 17 bases left in between. CDR1 and CDR2 from the germline V gene are SGHNT and YYREEE (reference sequence). The CDR3 spans 14 residues. CDR3 nucleotides: TGTGCCAGCAGCCCTCAGGGCGGCCGAGGCACCATATATTTT. It is translated as CASSPQGGRGTIYF. Filled out from reference TRBV5-4 and TRBJ1-3, the complete variable domain reads ETGVTQSPTHLIKTRGQQVTLRCSSQSGHNTVSWYQQALGQGPQFIFQYYREEENGRGNFPPRFSGLQFPNYSSELNVNALELDDSALYLCASSPQGGRGTIYFGEGSWLTVV.

The rearrangement joins TRBV2 to TRBJ2-3; a possible D gene is TRBD2 (6 bases). V was cut by 8 bases and J by 6 bases, with 12 bases left in between. Looked up from germline, CDR1 is SNHLY and CDR2 is FYNNEI. This CDR3 is built from 12 residues. DNA of the CDR3: TGTGCCAGCCGGAGGGGAGCTGATACGCAGTATTTT. The encoded protein is CASRRGADTQYF.

The rearrangement links TRBV9 to TRBJ2-3, with D maybe TRBD1 (5 bases). V dropped 1 base and J dropped 4 bases, with 10 bases sitting between them. CDR3 length: 14 residues. CDR1 is SGDLS and CDR2 is YYNGEE in the germline V gene. The CDR3 loop reads CASSVLQGADTQYF. CDR3 bases: TGTGCCAGCAGCGTATTGCAGGGCGCAGATACGCAGTATTTT.

The chain employs TRBV7-9 and TRBJ1-2; D is perhaps TRBD1 (6 bases). CDR1 SEHNR and CDR2 FQNEAQ come from the germline V gene (reference sequence). Trimming left V 8 bases short and J 0 bases short, with 16 bases between. This CDR3 spans 15 amino acids. The CDR3 reads CASVGYRDTNYGYTF. The CDR3 DNA is TGTGCCAGCGTAGGGTACAGGGACACTAACTATGGCTACACCTTC.

The chain couples TRBV28 to TRBJ1-1; TRBD1 matches 7 bases. The trim removed 5 bases at V and 0 bases at J, leaving 6 bases unmatched. This CDR3 is built from 15 residues. The germline V gene encodes CDR1 MDHEN and CDR2 SYDVKM. The CDR3 DNA follows: TGTGCCAGCAGTCCACAGGGGCGAGTGAACACTGAAGCTTTCTTT. Translated: CASSPQGRVNTEAFF.

CDR3 amino acids: CASSSDNLEQFF. CDR3 nucleotides: TGTGCCAGCAGTAGTGACAACCTTGAGCAGTTCTTC. The rearrangement links TRBV6-2 or TRBV6-3 to TRBJ2-1; no firm D call. V was shortened by 5 bases and J by 9 bases, with 11 bases between the two germline ends. Germline lookup yields CDR1 MNHEY and CDR2 SVGEGT. The CDR3 extends over 12 amino acids.

V is TRBV4-1 and J is TRBJ1-5; 8 bases map to TRBD1. V shed 3 bases, J shed 3 bases, and the junction held 7 bases outside the gene matches. Germline V gene data show CDR1 as MGHRA and CDR2 as YSYEKL. The CDR3 length is 16 residues. The CDR3 nucleotides are TGCGCCAGCAGCCATCTTACAGGGGGATTCAATCAGCCCCAGCATTTT. Its protein is CASSHLTGGFNQPQHF.

The rearrangement uses TRBV11-1 and TRBJ1-1; D is uncertain. Between the trimmed V and J ends, which lost 1 base and 2 bases, there was a span of 11 bases. The CDR3 length is 15 residues. Per the germline V gene, CDR1 is SGHAT and CDR2 is FQDESV (reference sequence). CDR3 bases: TGTGCCAGCAGCTTAGGGGAGTCCGTAAACACTGAAGCTTTCTTT. It codes for CASSLGESVNTEAFF.

The chain has TRBV29-1 and TRBJ2-2, with 9 positions matching TRBD1. V lost 4 bases and J lost 4; bases outside the gene matches: 7. The length of the CDR3 is 15 residues. From germline, CDR1 is SQVTM and CDR2 ANQGSEA. The CDR3 DNA sequence: TGCAGCGTTGGATCGGGACAGGGTCTCACCGGGGAGCTGTTTTTT. It specifies CSVGSGQGLTGELFF.